Listed below are T cell receptor beta chains from one sample, sequenced in a study of T cell responses to AZD1222 COVID-19 vaccine. The data were produced by immunoSEQ multiplex PCR, yet TCRdb's version contains in-frame clones alone and is incomplete. The sample records 150,000 or so clones, 90% being singletons. The source was peripheral blood, collected on day 0 of AZD1222 vaccination. Receptors were obtained from an adult in good health. The CDR3 runs from the conserved cysteine through the conserved F or W. The D gene is left open where the match is weak. For some rows the clone size is stated as once, few or many, or as a class when expanded; others skip it.

>.|TRBJ2-5|TRBV10-2|TRBD2|15
TGCGCCAGCAGTGAAGCGGGGGGACGTCAAGAGACCCAGTACTTC
CASSEAGGRQETQYF
>.|TRBJ1-3|TRBV4-3|.|15
TGCGCCAGCAGCCAAGCCCGGGGGTCTGGAAACACCATATATTTT
CASSQARGSGNTIYF
>once|TRBJ1-2|TRBV5-8|.|17
TGTGCCAGCAGCTTAATGGCAGGGAGAACAGCTAACTATGGCTACACCTTC
CASSLMAGRTANYGYTF
>.|TRBJ2-1|TRBV27|.|12
TGTGCCAGCAGTTTGCCGGGGAGGGAGCAGTTCTTC
CASSLPGREQFF
>.|TRBJ2-7|TRBV5-1|.|15
TGCGCCAGCAGCTTGGGGGCAGGGGAGAAGTACGAGCAGTACTTC
CASSLGAGEKYEQYF
>.|TRBJ2-7|TRBV18|.|14
TGTGCCAGCTCACCTCCTGACCTAGGGAACGAGCAGTACTTC
CASSPPDLGNEQYF
>.|TRBJ2-5|TRBV5-1|.|17
TGCGCCAGCAGCTCCTACTCGTTCTTGGGGACGGAAGAGACCCAGTACTTC
CASSSYSFLGTEETQYF
>.|TRBJ2-7|TRBV6-5|TRBD1|15
TGTGCCAGCAGTTACGACAGGGGGAACCTCTACGAGCAGTACTTC
CASSYDRGNLYEQYF
>once|TRBJ2-1|TRBV13|TRBD2|15
TGTGCCAGCAGCTTCGAACTAGCGGGGGGAAATGAGCAGTTCTTC
CASSFELAGGNEQFF
>.|TRBJ1-4|TRBV12-2|.|20
TGTGCAAGTCGCTTAGCCGCCTGCGGGGGGGGAATAAGTATTAATGAAAAACTGTTTTTT
CASRLAACGGGISINEKLFF
>.|TRBJ1-2|TRBV9|.|15
TGTGCCAGCAGCCCTACCCCCTTGGCTAACTATGGCTACACCTTC
CASSPTPLANYGYTF
>once|TRBJ1-5|TRBV5-1|.|14
TGCGCCAGCAGCTTGGGAGAGGGCGGGCAGCCCCAGCATTTT
CASSLGEGGQPQHF
>.|TRBJ1-4|TRBV7-9|.|17
TGTGCCAGCAGCCCAGGCAGGGGCGTTGCAACTAATGAAAAACTGTTTTTT
CASSPGRGVATNEKLFF
>.|TRBJ1-6|TRBV18|.|16
TGTGCCAGCTCACAAAATTCCGGGACACCAAATTCACCCCTCCACTTT
CASSQNSGTPNSPLHF
>.|TRBJ1-1|TRBV6-6|TRBD1|16
TGTGCCAGCACCCCACGGGACGGGACAGGGGTCGGTGAAGCTTTCTTT
CASTPRDGTGVGEAFF
>.|TRBJ2-2|TRBV14|TRBD1|16
TGTGCCAGCAGCCTCGGGACAGCCCAATACACCGGGGAGCTGTTTTTT
CASSLGTAQYTGELFF
>once|TRBJ1-3|TRBV28|.|16
TGTGCCAGCAGTACCCCGGGGGAAGGGTCGGGAAACACCATATATTTT
CASSTPGEGSGNTIYF
>.|TRBJ1-2|TRBV6-2/TRBV6-3|.|14
TGTGCCAGCAGTCGTCAGCCCACCAACTATGGCTACACCTTC
CASSRQPTNYGYTF
>.|TRBJ2-1|TRBV15|.|12
TGTGCCACCAAAGAAGGGGCCAATGAGCAGTTCTTC
CATKEGANEQFF
>.|TRBJ2-1|TRBV2|.|12
TGTGCCAGCAGTGCCTGGGACAATGAGCAGTTCTTC
CASSAWDNEQFF
>.|TRBJ1-4|TRBV30|.|17
TGTGCCTGGAGCCCGCTGGGAGGATCGACAACTAATGAAAAACTGTTTTTT
CAWSPLGGSTTNEKLFF
>.|TRBJ2-5|TRBV3-1/TRBV3-2|.|16
TGTGCCAGCAGCCAAGTCGGTGGTGACCGGGGGGAGACCCAGTACTTC
CASSQVGGDRGETQYF
>.|TRBJ2-5|TRBV7-3|.|13
TGTGCCAGCAGCTTAACGTTCGGAGAGACCCAGTACTTC
CASSLTFGETQYF
>once|TRBJ2-5|TRBV2|.|13
TGTGCCAGCAGTGAACAGGGGGAGGGGACCCAGTACTTC
CASSEQGEGTQYF
>.|TRBJ2-7|TRBV7-2|.|15
TGTGCCAGCAGCTTAGCGATGGGGGGCGCGGACGAGCAGTACTTC
CASSLAMGGADEQYF
>.|TRBJ2-2|TRBV7-9|TRBD1|17
TGTGCCAGCAGCCTCACCCAGGGGGCGCAGAACACCGGGGAGCTGTTTTTT
CASSLTQGAQNTGELFF
>few|TRBJ2-7|TRBV7-9|.|13
TGTGCCAGCAGCTTGTCGGGGAACTACGAGCAGTACTTC
CASSLSGNYEQYF
>.|TRBJ1-6|TRBV5-6|.|16
TGTGCCAGCAGCTTATCTTCAGGACGGGGTAATTCACCCCTCCACTTT
CASSLSSGRGNSPLHF
>.|TRBJ1-6|TRBV27|.|14
TGTGCCAGCAGTTTCAGCTCCTATAATTCACCCCTCCACTTT
CASSFSSYNSPLHF
>once|TRBJ1-2|TRBV4-1|.|15
TGCGCCAGCAGCCAAGCAATCAGGAATCTCTATGGCTACACCTTC
CASSQAIRNLYGYTF
>.|TRBJ2-7|TRBV28|.|13
TGTGCCAGCAGGAATTCAGGCTCTCGGGAGCAGTACTTC
CASRNSGSREQYF
>.|TRBJ2-3|TRBV2|TRBD2|19
TGTGCCAGCAGCTACCCCCGGCTAGCGGGGGCTCTCGGGACAGATACGCAGTATTTT
CASSYPRLAGALGTDTQYF
>.|TRBJ2-1|TRBV5-6|.|14
TGTGCCAGCAGCTTGCAGGGGACGGTCACTGAGCAGTTCTTC
CASSLQGTVTEQFF
>.|TRBJ2-1|TRBV19|TRBD2|14
TGTGCCTCGTTTGGCGGGGGGGCCTACAATGAGCAGTTCTTC
CASFGGGAYNEQFF
>.|TRBJ1-2|TRBV30|.|13
TGTGCCTGGAGTGTTGCCCAAAGGAGGGGCTACACCTTC
CAWSVAQRRGYTF
>.|TRBJ1-2|TRBV5-1|.|14
TGCGCCAGCAGCTTGGAGGGGGTGAACTATGGCTACACCTTC
CASSLEGVNYGYTF
>.|TRBJ1-2|TRBV18|.|15
TGTGCCAGCTCACCGGCCGCGCAGGGGACTGGTGGCTACACCTTC
CASSPAAQGTGGYTF
>.|TRBJ2-7|TRBV18|TRBD2|14
TGTGCCAGCTCAGGGGACTATCCCTCCTACGAGCAGTACTTC
CASSGDYPSYEQYF
>.|TRBJ1-1|TRBV6-1|.|15
TGTGCCAGCAGTGAATGGACGGACATGAACACTGAAGCTTTCTTT
CASSEWTDMNTEAFF
>.|TRBJ2-3|TRBV7-2|.|15
TGTGCCAGCAGCTCAGGACTCGATTACACAGATACGCAGTATTTT
CASSSGLDYTDTQYF
>.|TRBJ2-7|TRBV7-2|.|15
TGTGCCAGCAGCTCCCCGACAGTCCCGGCCTACGAGCAGTACTTC
CASSSPTVPAYEQYF
>once|TRBJ2-3|TRBV10-3|TRBD2|16
TGTGCCATCAGGCATCCTAGCGGGGGGGAGGGAGATACGCAGTATTTT
CAIRHPSGGEGDTQYF
>.|TRBJ1-1|TRBV9|.|15
TGTGCCAGCAGCTTATCGGGACGGCGGAACACTGAAGCTTTCTTT
CASSLSGRRNTEAFF
>.|TRBJ1-5|TRBV6-5|TRBD1|15
TGTGCCAGCACCAGAGACAGGGGTAGCAATCAGCCCCAGCATTTT
CASTRDRGSNQPQHF
>.|TRBJ1-6|TRBV3-1/TRBV3-2|TRBD1|16
TGTGCCAGCAGCCCTTCCGGGACAGGGGTTGGTTCACCCCTCCACTTT
CASSPSGTGVGSPLHF
>few|TRBJ2-1|TRBV14|.|13
TGTGCCAGCAGCCAAGGGGCGTACAATGAGCAGTTCTTC
CASSQGAYNEQFF
>.|TRBJ2-3|TRBV5-1|.|14
TGCGCCAGCAGCTTGGGGACCCAGACAGATACGCAGTATTTT
CASSLGTQTDTQYF
>.|TRBJ2-2|TRBV7-3|TRBD1|15
TGTGCCAGCAGCCCCGGGACAGGGGGAACCGGGGAGCTGTTTTTT
CASSPGTGGTGELFF
>.|TRBJ1-1|TRBV7-2|.|16
TGTGCCAGCAGCCAAGAGGGGACCCTACCAGGGACTGAAGCTTTCTTT
CASSQEGTLPGTEAFF
>.|TRBJ1-1|TRBV5-1|TRBD1|16
TGCGCCAGCGGTACAGGGGCGCTACCCCTGAACACTGAAGCTTTCTTT
CASGTGALPLNTEAFF
>.|TRBJ2-7|TRBV6-5|.|15
TGTGCCAGCAGAACAGCGACATTCGACCCCTATGAGCAGTACTTC
CASRTATFDPYEQYF
>.|TRBJ1-5|TRBV5-1|.|15
TGCGCCAGCAGCCCGGGGAGTGGTAGCAATCAGCCCCAGCATTTT
CASSPGSGSNQPQHF
>few|TRBJ2-7|TRBV12-3/TRBV12-4|.|13
TGTGCCAGCAGTTCGCACGCAGGGAACGAGCAGTACTTC
CASSSHAGNEQYF